The 11 T cell receptor beta chains below were found in one sample sequenced in a study of blood T cell repertoires in COVID-19. The method was immunoSEQ multiplex PCR; TCRdb's version includes in-frame clones alone and lacks a portion of them. Of about 100,000 clones listed, over 85% are singletons. Specimen: peripheral blood. The receptors come from a human donor with COVID-19, enrolled during active disease. The donor label of this sample is uncertain.

This rearrangement joins TRBV6-5 to TRBJ2-7; TRBD1 aligns across 8 bases. The junction had 8 bases not matched to a gene; V was cut back by 10 bases and J by 0 bases. Germline CDR1 is MNHEY and CDR2 is SVGAGI. CDR3 length: 14 residues. The CDR3, as DNA: TGTGCCACCCAGGGGGCGGTGGTCTCCTACGAGCAGTACTTC. The encoded protein is CATQGAVVSYEQYF.

The chain carries TRBV7-6 and TRBJ2-3; 8 nucleotides align to TRBD2. The trim removed 4 bases at V and 6 bases at J, leaving 9 bases unmatched. This CDR3 is built from 15 residues. Germline CDR1 and CDR2: SGHVS and FNYEAQ. The CDR3 loop reads CASSSIAGLRDTQYF. The CDR3 DNA is TGTGCCAGCAGCTCAATAGCGGGATTACGGGATACGCAGTATTTT.

The count of this clone is one. The V gene is TRBV7-3, the J gene TRBJ1-6; D gene ambiguous. Germline V gene sequence: CDR1 SGHTA, CDR2 FQGTGA. The CDR3 spans 12 residues. Trimming took 5 bases from V and 8 from J, leaving 7 bases between them. CDR3 residues: CASSLPDSPLHF. The DNA for the CDR3 is TGTGCCAGCAGCCTCCCTGATTCACCCCTCCACTTT.

The V gene is TRBV19, the J gene TRBJ1-1; 7 positions match TRBD1. V shed 3 bases, J shed 1 base, and the junction held 2 bases outside the gene matches. Germline CDR1 is LNHDA and CDR2 is SQIVND (reference sequence). CDR3 length: 14 amino acids. CDR3 residues: CASSISGGNTEAFF. CDR3 sequence (DNA): TGTGCCAGTAGTATCTCAGGGGGGAACACTGAAGCTTTCTTT. Together with reference TRBV19 and TRBJ1-1, the CDR3 gives the full variable domain: DGGITQSPKYLFRKEGQNVTLSCEQNLNHDAMYWYRQDPGQGLRLIYYSQIVNDFQKGDIAEGYSVSREKKESFPLTVTSAQKNPTAFYLCASSISGGNTEAFFGQGTRLTVV.

This clone has only one observation. The CDR3 sequence: CASSLIGTANTEAFF. In DNA form, the CDR3 reads TGTGCCAGCAGCTTAATTGGGACAGCCAACACTGAAGCTTTCTTT. V gene TRBV7-2 combines with J gene TRBJ1-1; 7 positions agree with TRBD1. The junction had 5 bases not matched to a gene; V was cut back by 2 bases and J by 2 bases. The germline V gene encodes CDR1 SGHTA and CDR2 FQGNSA. The CDR3 has 15 residues.

This chain uses TRBV11-3 with TRBJ2-5; D remains ambiguous. Trimming removed 1 base at V and 3 bases at J, with 6 bases between. Germline V gene sequence: CDR1 SGHNT, CDR2 YENEEA. The CDR3 is 13 residues long. The DNA of the CDR3 is TGTGCCAGCAGCTTAGCCCAGGAAGAGACCCAGTACTTC. It specifies CASSLAQEETQYF.

The chain joins TRBV10-2 to TRBJ2-3, with a weak D call TRBD2 (5 bases). Looked up from germline, CDR1 is WSHSY and CDR2 is SAAADI. Trimming left V 6 bases short and J 2 bases short, with 15 bases between. CDR3 length: 15 amino acids. The CDR3 sequence is CASSPPGLPTDTQYF. The CDR3 nucleotides read TGCGCCAGCAGCCCGCCCGGACTGCCCACAGATACGCAGTATTTT.

This chain links TRBV6-4 with TRBJ2-2; the D gene is possibly TRBD2 (6 bases). The V gene lost 10 bases and the J gene lost 4 bases, with 16 bases spanning the gap. CDR3 length equals 14 residues. Germline-derived CDR1 and CDR2 are MRHNA and SNTAGT. CDR3 sequence: CATSSQGGTGELFF. CDR3 sequence (DNA): TGTGCCACCTCGAGTCAGGGAGGCACCGGGGAGCTGTTTTTT.

The chain uses TRBV7-3 and TRBJ2-2, with no clear D. Trimming removed 5 bases from V and 7 bases from J, with 8 bases in between. Looked up from germline, CDR1 is SGHTA and CDR2 is FQGTGA. The CDR3 length is 12 residues. CDR3 sequence reads: CASSEQHGELFF. CDR3 nucleotides: TGTGCCAGCAGCGAACAGCACGGGGAGCTGTTTTTT.

The rearrangement uses TRBV10-1 and TRBJ2-3; D is perhaps TRBD2 (6 bases). Germline CDR1 WNHNN, CDR2 SYGVQD (reference sequence). The CDR3 has 12 amino acids. V was trimmed by 10 bases and J by 5 bases, leaving 13 bases between them. As DNA, the CDR3 is TGCGCCACCTCCCCCGGGGGAGATACGCAGTATTTT. It codes for CATSPGGDTQYF.

The J gene is TRBJ2-3, the V gene TRBV19, with 8 bases that match TRBD1. With 5 bases clipped from V and 2 bases from J, the junction kept 15 bases outside the gene matches. The CDR3 sequence is 18 residues long. Germline loops: CDR1 LNHDA, CDR2 SQIVND (reference sequence). The CDR3 protein is CASSPEPGGQGLTDTQYF. For the CDR3, the DNA is TGTGCCAGTAGTCCGGAGCCCGGTGGACAGGGACTCACAGATACGCAGTATTTT.